This is a list of T cell receptor beta chains from one sample in a study of cytomegalovirus exposure and HLA in healthy donors. The table came from immunoSEQ multiplex PCR; TCRdb's copy has only in-frame clones and leaves some out. Of roughly 70,000 clones listed, around 69% are singletons. The material sequenced was PBMCs. Source of these receptors: a human donor in good health. Each CDR3 is given with its conserved first and last residue. Each record gives: J gene, D gene, V gene, clone size, CDR3 DNA, CDR3 protein. The D gene is left open where the match is weak. A row's size may be missing; if present it is once, few, many or a size class.

>TRBJ2-7|TRBD1|TRBV6-5|NA
TGTGCCAGCAGTTACTCACCAGGGGGCAGTGAGCAGTACTTC
CASSYSPGGSEQYF
>TRBJ1-1|NA|TRBV6-5|NA
TGTGCCAGCAGTTACAGTGCAGGGCAAGCTGAAGCTTTCTTT
CASSYSAGQAEAFF
>TRBJ2-7|TRBD1|TRBV11-1|NA
TGTGCCAGCAGCTCATCCGGGACAGCAACCTACGAGCAGTACTTC
CASSSSGTATYEQYF
>TRBJ2-2|NA|TRBV5-1|NA
TGCGCCAGCAGTCAGTTGAACACCGGGGAGCTGTTTTTT
CASSQLNTGELFF
>TRBJ1-1|NA|TRBV6-1|NA
TGTGCCAGCAGTTTAACACAGGGCCGGACTGAAGCTTTCTTT
CASSLTQGRTEAFF
>TRBJ1-1|NA|TRBV6-1|NA
TGTGCCAGCAGGCCGGGGGGAACTGAAGCTTTCTTT
CASRPGGTEAFF
>TRBJ2-5|TRBD2|TRBV7-2|NA
TGTGCCAGCAAGGGGATAGCGGGAGGGGAGACCCAGTACTTC
CASKGIAGGETQYF
>TRBJ1-1|NA|TRBV30|NA
TGTGCCTGGCGAGGGATCGGCACTGAAGCTTTCTTT
CAWRGIGTEAFF
>TRBJ2-2|NA|TRBV21-1|NA
TGTGCCAGCAGCACACAGGGGAACCTCACCGGGGAGCTGTTTTTT
CASSTQGNLTGELFF
>TRBJ2-7|TRBD2|TRBV5-1|once
TGCGCCAGCAGCCCCCTCCCGGGAGGGCCGAGAGAGCAGTACTTC
CASSPLPGGPREQYF
>TRBJ1-2|NA|TRBV5-1|NA
TGCGCCAGCAGCGTACAGGGTCGGACGGATGGCTACACCTTC
CASSVQGRTDGYTF
>TRBJ2-7|TRBD2|TRBV7-8|NA
TGTGCCAGCAGCCCCCGGGGTAGCGGGACCCCTGGCGAGCAGTACTTC
CASSPRGSGTPGEQYF
>TRBJ2-3|TRBD2|TRBV13|NA
TGTGCCAGCAGCCGACTAGCGGGAGCGTCGGCAGATACGCAGTATTTT
CASSRLAGASADTQYF
>TRBJ1-2|NA|TRBV5-5|NA
TGTGCCAGCAGCTTTCCTGAGAACTATGGCTACACCTTC
CASSFPENYGYTF
>TRBJ2-3|NA|TRBV7-9|NA
TGTGCCAGCAGCTCCCCGGAGGGAACTAGCACAGATACGCAGTATTTT
CASSSPEGTSTDTQYF